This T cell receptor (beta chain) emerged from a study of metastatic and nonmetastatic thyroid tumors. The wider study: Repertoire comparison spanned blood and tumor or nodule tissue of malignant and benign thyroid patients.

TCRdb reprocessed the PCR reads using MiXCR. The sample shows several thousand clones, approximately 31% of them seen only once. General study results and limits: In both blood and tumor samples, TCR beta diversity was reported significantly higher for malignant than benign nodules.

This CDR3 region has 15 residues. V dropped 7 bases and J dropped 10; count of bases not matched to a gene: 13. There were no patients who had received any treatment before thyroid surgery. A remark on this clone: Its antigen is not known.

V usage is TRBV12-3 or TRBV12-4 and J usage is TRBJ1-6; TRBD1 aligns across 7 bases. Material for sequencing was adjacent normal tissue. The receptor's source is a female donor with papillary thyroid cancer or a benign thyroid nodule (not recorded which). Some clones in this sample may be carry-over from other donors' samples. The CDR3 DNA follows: TGTGCCAGCACTATCTCGGACAGGAGGGGGTCACCCCTCCACTTT. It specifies CASTISDRRGSPLHF.